This TCR beta chain was found in a study of control samples from healthy donors and cancer patients (dated by TCRdb to the early 2020s). Based on the germline V gene (reference sequence), the CDR1 and CDR2 sequences are GTSNPN and SVGIG. Trimming takes 0 bases from V and 7 bases from J, and the germline ends sit 11 bases apart. The CDR3 covers 13 residues, taking in both the cysteine and the phenylalanine. CDR3 DNA is the only sequence kept; it has 39 bases, read in frame from the first base. The library came from the immunoSEQ multiplex PCR assay. TCRdb took this table from immuneACCESS and kept in-frame rearrangements with V and J called. Such tables lack part of the clones; where checked against another copy, unresolved V genes explain under half of the gap, and the rest is unexplained. For this sample the table gives approximately 99,000 clones, of which about 80% were detected only once. The ten largest clones add up to about 7% of the sample.

With regard to this clone: Its recognized antigen is unknown. The input lacks base qualities; no much larger clone sits a single base away.

The receptor was derived from a man between 18 and 29 years old in good health. Sequenced: blood. The receptor chain draws on TRBV30 and TRBJ2-3, with the D gene not confidently named. The CDR3 reads as follows: CAWSVSPPYTQYF. The DNA is TGTGCCTGGAGTGTGTCCCCTCCTTATACGCAGTATTTT.